The table lists the clone carrying this T cell receptor beta chain with a few counts. Its antigen is unknown. Per germline, CDR1 SGHTS and CDR2 YDEGEE. V lost 4 bases and J lost 3, with 18 bases in between. The CDR3 covers 16 residues. MiXCR was run by TCRdb on the reads, yielding one entry per CDR3 protein. Of some 940,000 distinct CDR3 sequences listed, approximately 31% are singletons. The data stem from a study of T cell repertoires in cytomegalovirus infection. The overall study: In public TCR beta signatures, there were indications of both CMV infection and matching HLA type.

General study points: Ex vivo, HLA-C-restricted CMV-specific TCR beta clonotypes prevailed over the rest of the response.

The V and J genes are TRBV5-8 and TRBJ2-3, with D tentatively TRBD2 (5 bases). Source: cultured CD8+ T cells from PBMCs, taken from culture after CMV antigen stimulation. This clonotype originated in a human donor in good health (CMV status not recorded). Some clones in this sample may be carry-over from other donors' samples. The CDR3 spells CASSGLTFGETDTQYF. The CDR3 DNA reads TGTGCCAGCAGCGGATTGACCTTCGGGGAAACAGATACGCAGTATTTT.